Presented here are 20 T cell receptor beta chains from one specimen sequenced in a study of human T cells and chemical hapten exposure. Noted time point: pre-sensitization, week 0. Specified treatment: therapeutic diphenylcyclopropenone sensitization with weekly scalp DPC. TCRdb used MiXCR to reprocess the RACE reads, holding one entry per CDR3 protein. The table includes around 300,000 distinct CDR3 sequences, almost 8% detected once. The source material was whole blood, sampled in connection with sensitization to the hapten diphenylcyclopropenone (DPC). The receptors derive from a man in his late teens or twenties with alopecia areata. Some clones in this sample may be carry-over from other donors' samples.

V and J are TRBV7-2 and TRBJ1-6; D is possibly TRBD1 (6 bases). The CDR3 contains 17 residues. V lost 4 bases, J lost 6 bases, and 19 bases lay in between. Germline lookup yields CDR1 SGHTA and CDR2 FQGNSA. CDR3 sequence: CASSSGQHKLINSPLHF. Here the CDR3 DNA reads TGTGCCAGCAGCTCCGGACAGCACAAGCTAATTAATTCACCCCTCCACTTT.

V and J are TRBV12-3 or TRBV12-4 and TRBJ1-6; D is uncertain. The CDR3 sequence is 15 residues long. Trimming removed 4 bases from V and 6 bases from J, with 13 bases in between. The CDR3 DNA follows: TGTGCCAGCAGTTGGATAGGGATCGGTAATTCACCCCTCCACTTT. Protein product: CASSWIGIGNSPLHF.

The chain links TRBV7-9 to TRBJ2-7, with 8 bases identical to TRBD1. This CDR3 is built from 14 residues. V lost 5 bases and J lost 2; bases outside the gene matches: 5. The V gene's germline CDR1 is SEHNR and CDR2 FQNEAQ (reference sequence). The CDR3 coding sequence is TGTGCCAGCAGCCGGACAGGGAACCCCTACGAGCAGTACTTC. Protein sequence: CASSRTGNPYEQYF.

This clonotype was seen more than once but under ten times. The chain joins TRBV24-1 to TRBJ2-1; D gene uncertain. V lost 4 bases, J lost 0 bases, and 12 bases lay in between. The CDR3 consists of 16 residues. The V gene's germline CDR1 is KGHDR and CDR2 SFDVKD. The CDR3: CATSDQDGSSYNEQFF. In DNA form, the CDR3 reads TGTGCCACCAGTGACCAAGACGGCAGCTCCTACAATGAGCAGTTCTTC.

This clonotype has a handful of counts. V usage is TRBV11-2 and J usage is TRBJ1-1; TRBD1 aligns across 9 bases. J gave up 4 bases and V 1 base, and 4 bases lay outside the gene matches. In germline, CDR1 is SGHAT, CDR2 FQNNGV. This CDR3 region has 15 residues. The CDR3 here is CASSLGDRGITEAFF. The CDR3 coding sequence is TGTGCCAGCAGCTTAGGAGACAGGGGGATCACTGAAGCTTTCTTT.

This clonotype was seen more than once but under ten times. This chain uses TRBV20-1 with TRBJ1-2; no clear D gene. The V and J ends lost 2 bases and 7 bases respectively, with 14 bases between them. This CDR3 spans 13 amino acids. Germline CDR1 is DFQATT and CDR2 is SNEGSKA (reference sequence). The CDR3 loop is CSARLGHDTGYTF. DNA of the CDR3: TGCAGTGCTAGATTAGGGCACGACACTGGCTACACCTTC.

This clonotype was detected only once. The genes are TRBV5-1 and TRBJ2-3; 7 bases match TRBD1. CDR3 size: 15 residues. The germline CDR1 and CDR2 sequences are SGHRS and YFSETQ. Trimming at V came to 4 bases and at J to 0 bases, leaving 5 bases not matched to a gene. The CDR3 coding sequence is TGCGCCAGCAGCCGGGGACAGACTAGCACAGATACGCAGTATTTT. It yields the protein CASSRGQTSTDTQYF. Full variable domain (missing parts from reference TRBV5-1 and TRBJ2-3): KAGVTQTPRYLIKTRGQQVTLSCSPISGHRSVSWYQQTPGQGLQFLFEYFSETQRNKGNFPGRFSGRQFSNSRSEMNVSTLELGDSALYLCASSRGQTSTDTQYFGPGTRLTVL.

This clonotype was counted at least ten times. V is TRBV9 and J is TRBJ2-2, with 11 bases aligning to TRBD2. In germline, CDR1 is SGDLS, CDR2 YYNGEE. J was trimmed by 6 bases and V by 0 bases; bases with no gene match: 4. CDR3 length: 16 amino acids. The CDR3 coding sequence is TGTGCCAGCAGCGTAGAACTAGCGGGGGTATCCGGGGAGCTGTTTTTT. Amino acids: CASSVELAGVSGELFF. The full variable domain, with the rest looked up from reference TRBV9 and TRBJ2-2, is DSGVTQTPKHLITATGQRVTLRCSPRSGDLSVYWYQQSLDQGLQFLIQYYNGEERAKGNILERFSAQQFPDLHSELNLSSLELGDSALYFCASSVELAGVSGELFFGEGSRLTVL.

This clonotype was seen many times. The chain recombines TRBV10-3 with TRBJ1-5; D not certain. There are 14 residues in the CDR3. The ends were cut back, 0 bases at V and 7 bases at J, with 10 bases in the middle. The germline CDR1 and CDR2 sequences are ENHRY and SYGVKD. The CDR3 nucleotides are TGTGCCATCAGTGAGTCAGTCCTGAAGCAGCCCCAGCATTTT. Translation: CAISESVLKQPQHF.

Only a few counts were recorded for this clonotype. The chain has TRBV4-3 and TRBJ2-5; TRBD2 matches at 9 bases. This CDR3 spans 15 amino acids. CDR1 and CDR2 from the germline V gene are LGHNA and YSLEER. Trimming cost V 3 bases and J 5 bases; bases outside gene matches: 7. CDR3 sequence reads: CASSQGTSYAETQYF. As DNA, the CDR3 is TGCGCCAGCAGCCAGGGGACTAGCTACGCGGAGACCCAGTACTTC.

This clonotype was detected only a few times. The chain links TRBV10-3 to TRBJ2-3, with 7 bases that match TRBD1. Germline V CDR1 and CDR2: ENHRY, SYGVKD. V dropped 10 bases and J dropped 4; count of bases not matched to a gene: 11. The CDR3 runs 14 residues. The CDR3 loop is CATNSRQGSDTQYF. CDR3 in DNA: TGTGCCACCAACAGCCGACAGGGTTCAGATACGCAGTATTTT.

The V call is TRBV20-1, the J call TRBJ2-7; no firm D call. Germline CDR1 DFQATT, CDR2 SNEGSKA (reference sequence). Trimming took off 4 bases at V and 2 bases at J, with 12 bases between the two ends. The CDR3 covers 13 residues. The CDR3 protein is CSANGPSPYEQYF. CDR3 bases: TGCAGTGCTAATGGGCCTTCTCCCTACGAGCAGTACTTC.

In this sample, this clonotype turned up a few times. The chain joins TRBV5-8 to TRBJ1-1; D might be TRBD1 (6 bases). Deletions cut 1 base from V and 0 bases from J, with 16 bases between. Germline V lookup: CDR1 SGHTS, CDR2 YDEGEE. This CDR3 comprises 17 residues. The CDR3 protein is CASSLLPGDTMNTEAFF. The CDR3 DNA follows: TGTGCCAGCAGCTTGTTGCCAGGGGACACCATGAACACTGAAGCTTTCTTT.

V gene TRBV5-1 combines with J gene TRBJ2-1, with 9 bases matching TRBD1. The V gene's germline CDR1 is SGHRS and CDR2 YFSETQ. This CDR3 has 15 residues. V shed 5 bases, J shed 4 bases, and the junction held 7 bases outside the gene matches. CDR3 in DNA: TGCGCCAGCAGTACCGGGACAGGGCCATACAATGAGCAGTTCTTC. This encodes CASSTGTGPYNEQFF. The complete variable domain, with remaining parts taken from reference TRBV5-1 and TRBJ2-1, reads KAGVTQTPRYLIKTRGQQVTLSCSPISGHRSVSWYQQTPGQGLQFLFEYFSETQRNKGNFPGRFSGRQFSNSRSEMNVSTLELGDSALYLCASSTGTGPYNEQFFGPGTRLTVL.

The chain couples TRBV20-1 to TRBJ1-6; possible D gene TRBD1, 6 bases. The CDR3 loop spans 15 amino acids. The germline V and J ends were trimmed by 6 bases and 5 bases, with 17 bases remaining between them. Germline assignment: CDR1 DFQATT and CDR2 SNEGSKA (reference sequence). The CDR3 DNA follows: TGCAGTGCCGTTCACATACAGGGAAATAATTCACCCCTCCACTTT. This sequence encodes CSAVHIQGNNSPLHF.

This clonotype was observed at least ten times. The chain recombines TRBV7-2 with TRBJ1-6, with a tentative D call TRBD1 (5 bases). Germline-derived CDR1 and CDR2 are SGHTA and FQGNSA. The CDR3 sequence is 14 residues long. Deletions cut 5 bases from V and 9 bases from J, with 14 bases between. CDR3 coding DNA: TGTGCCAGCAGCACCCGGGAGGGGAGTTCACCCCTCCACTTT. Translated: CASSTREGSSPLHF. Full variable domain (rest looked up from reference TRBV7-2 and TRBJ1-6): GAGVSQSPSNKVTEKGKDVELRCDPISGHTALYWYRQSLGQGLEFLIYFQGNSAPDKSGLPSDRFSAERTGGSVSTLTIQRTQQEDSAVYLCASSTREGSSPLHFGNGTRLTVT.

This clonotype was seen repeatedly, ten times or more. The chain combines TRBV28 with TRBJ2-6; D ambiguous. Germline values: CDR1 MDHEN, CDR2 SYDVKM. This CDR3 has 14 residues. Trimming removed 9 bases from V and 0 bases from J, with 9 bases in between. The CDR3 region is CASLLISGANVLTF. In DNA, the CDR3 is TGTGCCAGTCTTCTGATCTCTGGGGCCAACGTCCTGACTTTC.

This chain links TRBV10-3 with TRBJ2-6; D not resolved. The CDR3 loop spans 14 amino acids. Germline V CDR1 and CDR2: ENHRY, SYGVKD. Trimming took 4 bases from V and 3 from J, leaving 7 bases between them. The CDR3 spells CAISGELGANVLTF. DNA for the CDR3: TGTGCCATCAGTGGAGAACTTGGGGCCAACGTCCTGACTTTC.

This clonotype was picked up many times. V and J are TRBV29-1 and TRBJ2-1, with D perhaps assigned TRBD1 or TRBD2 (6 bases each). V lost 3 bases to trimming and J lost 10 bases, with 13 bases between them. In germline, CDR1 is SQVTM, CDR2 ANQGSEA. This CDR3 region has 12 residues. CDR3 amino acids: CSVEEGEKEQFF. CDR3 nucleotides: TGCAGCGTTGAGGAGGGGGAGAAGGAGCAGTTCTTC.

V usage is TRBV20-1 and J usage is TRBJ2-1, with 14 nucleotides matching TRBD2. The CDR3 spans 16 residues. V lost 6 bases, J lost 9 bases, and 13 bases stayed unmatched. Per the germline V gene, CDR1 is DFQATT and CDR2 is SNEGSKA (reference sequence). The CDR3 sequence is CSASGTSGGTPGEQFF. The CDR3 DNA reads TGCAGTGCCAGCGGGACTAGCGGGGGTACTCCTGGTGAGCAGTTCTTC.